This T cell receptor beta chain was sequenced during a study of shared clonotypes between healthy human individuals. Study at large: Samples came from two female and three male donors aged 18 to 49.

The repertoire was sequenced with immunoSEQ multiplex PCR; TCRdb's copy has only in-frame clones and lacks some. The profile shows 1.5 million to 2.5 million clones, just under 95% of them singletons. CD45RO-negative CD8 cells positively selected for CCR7 made up the naive population, which excluded terminally differentiated effector memory CD45RA+ cells. V was pared by 8 bases and J by 9 bases, with 10 bases of the junction left unmatched. Germline V CDR1 and CDR2: SGHTA, FQGNSA. This CDR3 is 13 amino acids long. Sequencing input: naive CD8+ T cells sorted from blood. The sequence came from a man between 18 and 29 years old in good health. This sequence joins TRBV7-2 and TRBJ2-1; TRBD2 matches 7 bases. CDR3 DNA: TGTGCCAGCCATCAGGGCGGGAGCCCTGAGCAGTTCTTC. Its protein product is CASHQGGSPEQFF.